The 25 T cell receptor beta chains below come from one sample, sequenced in a study of cytomegalovirus exposure and HLA in healthy donors. PCR was performed using 60 Vbeta and 13 Jbeta primers. Profiling relied on immunoSEQ multiplex PCR, and the TCRdb table lists in-frame clones only, not all of them. The sample records more than 80,000 clones, about 84% being singletons. The material sequenced was PBMCs. These TCRs come from a girl aged 2 to 9 in good health and CMV-seropositive.

This clone was seen a single time. The J gene is TRBJ1-2, the V gene TRBV25-1, with a possible D match to TRBD1 (6 bases). The CDR3 contains 15 residues. V was cut by 3 bases and J by 4 bases, with 15 bases left in between. Germline loops: CDR1 MGHDK, CDR2 SYGVNS. CDR3 sequence (DNA): TGTGCCAGCAGTGAGCCCGGACAGCTTCTCTATGGCTACACCTTC. This sequence encodes CASSEPGQLLYGYTF.

J is TRBJ2-1 and V is TRBV7-3; a possible D gene is TRBD2 (5 bases). In germline, CDR1 is SGHTA, CDR2 FQGTGA. V was clipped by 6 bases and J by 4 bases, with 16 bases between them. The CDR3 runs to 15 residues. The CDR3 sequence: CASSLAPSRYNEQFF. The DNA of the CDR3 is TGTGCCAGCAGTCTAGCCCCCTCCAGATACAATGAGCAGTTCTTC. Variable domain in full (rest from reference TRBV7-3 and TRBJ2-1): GAGVSQTPSNKVTEKGKYVELRCDPISGHTALYWYRQSLGQGPEFLIYFQGTGAADDSGLPNDRFFAVRPEGSVSTLKIQRTERGDSAVYLCASSLAPSRYNEQFFGPGTRLTVL.

The chain employs TRBV7-8 and TRBJ1-2; 7 bases agree with TRBD1. The CDR3 consists of 16 residues. The germline gives CDR1 SGHVS, CDR2 FQNEAQ. J lost 7 bases, V lost 4 bases, and 15 bases had no gene match. For the CDR3, the DNA is TGTGCCAGCAGCTCGGGTCTGACAGGGCCATTCCGTGGCTACACCTTC. Translation gives CASSSGLTGPFRGYTF.

V gene TRBV2 combines with J gene TRBJ2-1; 7 bases map to TRBD2. The CDR3 is 14 amino acids. From germline, CDR1 is SNHLY and CDR2 FYNNEI. The J segment lost 10 bases and the V segment lost 7 bases, leaving 13 bases of the junction unmatched. This CDR3 reads CASIPGRPPGEQFF. The CDR3 coding sequence is TGTGCCAGCATTCCCGGGAGGCCCCCTGGGGAGCAGTTCTTC.

On this clone: The CDR3 carries no conserved terminal phenylalanine or tryptophan, so it likely arises from a read error. No DNA is shown, since the ends of the CDR3 on it are uncertain; the CDR3 is the one TCRdb lists. The J gene is TRBJ2-7, the V gene TRBV5-1; the D call TRBD2 from the table was never checked on the DNA. The length of the CDR3 is 13 amino acids, counting both ends. Looked up from germline, CDR1 is SGHRS and CDR2 is YFSETQ. This CDR3 is CASSLPGLAGGPL.

This chain connects TRBV21-1 to TRBJ1-2; TRBD1, as called in the table, went unchecked against the DNA. TRBV21-1 is termed a pseudogene. The CDR3 consists of 12 residues. CDR3 nucleotides: TGTGCCAGCAGCACGCAGGGCCGTGGCTACACCTTC. Amino acids: CASSTQGRGYTF.

The J gene is TRBJ1-1, the V gene TRBV6-5, with 9 bases matching TRBD1. The CDR3 runs to 14 residues. Germline CDR1 reads MNHEY; CDR2 reads SVGAGI. Germline trimming cut 6 bases from V and 3 bases from J; bases unmatched to any gene: 5. This chain's CDR3 is CASSHTGGDTEAFF. The CDR3 DNA reads as TGTGCCAGCAGCCATACAGGGGGCGACACTGAAGCTTTCTTT.

The genes are TRBV29-1 and TRBJ1-1; no clear D. Germline V gives CDR1 SQVTM, CDR2 ANQGSEA. The CDR3 consists of 14 residues. Trimming cost V 7 bases and J 1 base, with 16 bases left between them. The CDR3 DNA is TGCAGCGGGCTTGGGCGTGTGGAGAACACTGAAGCTTTCTTT. Its translation is CSGLGRVENTEAFF.

V and J are TRBV6-6 and TRBJ2-5, with D unresolved. Germline CDR1 reads MNHNY; CDR2 reads SVGAGI (reference sequence). The CDR3 totals 14 residues. Trimming took off 0 bases at V and 5 bases at J, with 10 bases between the two ends. The CDR3 DNA reads as TGTGCCAGCAGTTACTCGACATCTCGGGAGACCCAGTACTTC. Translating it yields CASSYSTSRETQYF.

This clone was observed a few times. V gene TRBV5-6 combines with J gene TRBJ1-2, with 7 positions matching TRBD1. Germline CDR1 SGHDT, CDR2 YYEEEE. V trimming: 4 bases; J trimming: 4 bases; junction bases outside the gene matches: 13. This CDR3 contains 16 residues. The CDR3 region is CASSIKDRPHFYGYTF. The CDR3 DNA follows: TGTGCCAGCAGCATAAAGGACAGGCCGCATTTCTATGGCTACACCTTC.

This chain uses TRBV7-8 with TRBJ2-2, with D unclear. From germline, CDR1 is SGHVS and CDR2 FQNEAQ. The CDR3 extends over 16 amino acids. V was clipped by 5 bases and J by 6 bases, with 19 bases between them. The CDR3 is CASSRDRPWAPGELFF. CDR3 nucleotide sequence: TGTGCCAGCAGCCGTGACCGGCCATGGGCCCCCGGGGAGCTGTTTTTT.

The chain uses TRBV11-3 and TRBJ2-2; the match to TRBD2 covers 8 bases. This CDR3 comprises 18 residues. With 0 bases clipped from V and 3 bases from J, the junction kept 9 bases outside the gene matches. Germline lookup yields CDR1 SGHNT and CDR2 YENEEA. The CDR3 nucleotides read TGTGCCAGCAGCTTAGATCTCCCGGGACTAGGCTACACCGGGGAGCTGTTTTTT. Protein: CASSLDLPGLGYTGELFF.

The CDR3 DNA reads TGCGCCAGCAGCTTGGGCGGAGCTGGAATCGATGAGCAGTTCTTC. Its protein product is CASSLGGAGIDEQFF. The rearrangement links TRBV5-1 to TRBJ2-1; D remains unclear. The CDR3 length is 15 residues. The ends were cut back, 0 bases at V and 8 bases at J, with 15 bases in the middle. Germline CDR1 and CDR2: SGHRS and YFSETQ.

Only one count was recorded for this clone. The J gene is TRBJ1-3, the V gene TRBV6-6; 7 bases agree with TRBD1. The CDR3 runs 16 residues. Germline-derived CDR1 and CDR2 are MNHNY and SVGAGI (reference sequence). Trimming removed 2 bases from V and 0 bases from J; junction bases left unmatched: 4. The CDR3 sequence: CASSYKGQNSGNTIYF. The CDR3 bases are TGTGCCAGCAGTTACAAGGGACAGAACTCTGGAAACACCATATATTTT.

This sequence joins TRBV7-2 and TRBJ2-7, with TRBD1 identical over 8 bases. The CDR3 consists of 14 residues. Germline V lookup: CDR1 SGHTA, CDR2 FQGNSA. V shed 5 bases, J shed 6 bases, and the junction held 9 bases outside the gene matches. CDR3 protein: CASSVPQGAGEQYF. In nucleotides, the CDR3 is TGTGCCAGCAGCGTACCCCAGGGGGCGGGCGAGCAGTACTTC. The full variable domain, with the rest looked up from reference TRBV7-2 and TRBJ2-7, is GAGVSQSPSNKVTEKGKDVELRCDPISGHTALYWYRQSLGQGLEFLIYFQGNSAPDKSGLPSDRFSAERTGGSVSTLTIQRTQQEDSAVYLCASSVPQGAGEQYFGPGTRLTVT.

The rearrangement joins TRBV5-4 to TRBJ1-3; possible D gene TRBD1, 5 bases. The CDR3 spans 15 residues. V was trimmed by 0 bases and J by 2 bases, leaving 9 bases between them. The germline CDR1 and CDR2 sequences are SGHNT and YYREEE (reference sequence). DNA for the CDR3: TGTGCCAGCAGCTTGGGCAGGGAGGCTGGAAACACCATATATTTT. Its translation: CASSLGREAGNTIYF. The full variable domain, rest sourced from reference TRBV5-4 and TRBJ1-3, is ETGVTQSPTHLIKTRGQQVTLRCSSQSGHNTVSWYQQALGQGPQFIFQYYREEENGRGNFPPRFSGLQFPNYSSELNVNALELDDSALYLCASSLGREAGNTIYFGEGSWLTVV.

The rearrangement joins TRBV6-4 to TRBJ2-1; 11 bases map to TRBD2. V shed 6 bases and J 7 bases; nucleotides not matched to a gene: 8. From germline, CDR1 is MRHNA and CDR2 SNTAGT. The CDR3 consists of 15 residues. CDR3 in amino acids: CASREIAGGGNEQFF. The DNA of the CDR3 is TGTGCCAGCAGAGAGATAGCGGGAGGGGGAAATGAGCAGTTCTTC.

J is TRBJ1-2 and V is TRBV30; no clear D. Germline CDR1 and CDR2: GTSNPN and SVGIG (reference sequence). V was cut by 1 base and J by 0 bases, with 6 bases left in between. This CDR3 spans 13 amino acids. The CDR3 sequence: CAWSAPANYGYTF. In nucleotides, the CDR3 is TGTGCCTGGAGTGCCCCGGCTAACTATGGCTACACCTTC.

The chain carries TRBV6-5 and TRBJ2-3; D unresolved. This CDR3 spans 13 amino acids. Trimming cost V 1 base and J 6 bases, with 8 bases left between them. CDR1 MNHEY and CDR2 SVGAGI come from the germline V gene. CDR3 residues: CASSYLTSDTQYF. The CDR3 DNA reads TGTGCCAGCAGTTACTTAACAAGTGATACGCAGTATTTT.

This chain joins TRBV6-1 and TRBJ1-2; TRBD1 aligns across 7 bases. The V segment lost 4 bases and the J segment 1 base; nucleotides outside the gene matches: 6. Per germline, CDR1 MNHNS and CDR2 SASEGT. This CDR3 has 15 residues. CDR3 residues: CASSGLGQLNYGYTF. CDR3 DNA sequence: TGTGCCAGCAGTGGTCTGGGACAGCTTAACTATGGCTACACCTTC.

J is TRBJ2-1 and V is TRBV27; TRBD1 might be the D (6 bases). The CDR3 is made up of 15 amino acids. From germline, CDR1 is MNHEY and CDR2 SMNVEV (reference sequence). Trimming pared 2 bases from V and 6 bases from J, leaving 14 bases between. DNA of the CDR3: TGTGCCAGCAGTTTAAGGGGGAGCCCGCCCAATGAGCAGTTCTTC. Amino acid sequence: CASSLRGSPPNEQFF.

The DNA of the CDR3 is TGCAGCGTTGGGGGTGGAGGCAATGGCTACACCTTC. Its translation: CSVGGGGNGYTF. The chain couples TRBV29-1 to TRBJ1-2; no clear D gene. V shed 4 bases and J shed 6 bases, with 12 bases lying between them. The CDR3 runs to 12 residues. Germline CDR1 and CDR2: SQVTM and ANQGSEA.

J is TRBJ2-1 and V is TRBV18; D is perhaps TRBD2 (6 bases). The CDR3 spans 13 residues. V lost 2 bases, J lost 8 bases, and 10 bases lay in between. Germline values: CDR1 KGHSH, CDR2 LQKENI. CDR3 sequence reads: CASSPGGSDEQFF. Here the CDR3 DNA reads TGTGCCAGCTCACCAGGAGGGAGCGATGAGCAGTTCTTC.

The chain employs TRBV19 and TRBJ1-1; 9 bases match TRBD1. Trimming at V came to 4 bases and at J to 4 bases, leaving 4 bases not matched to a gene. The CDR3 length is 14 residues. Germline V gene lookup returns CDR1 LNHDA and CDR2 SQIVND (reference sequence). In DNA, the CDR3 is TGTGCCAGTAGTAGGGACAGGGTCGCCACTGAAGCTTTCTTT. This codes for CASSRDRVATEAFF.

The chain uses TRBV4-3 and TRBJ2-4; unclear D gene. Between the trimmed V and J ends, which lost 4 bases and 0 bases, there was a span of 13 bases. CDR3 size: 16 residues. Germline V gives CDR1 LGHNA, CDR2 YSLEER. CDR3 region: CASSLNRKLAKNIQYF. In DNA form, the CDR3 reads TGCGCCAGCAGCCTAAACAGAAAACTAGCCAAAAACATTCAGTACTTC.